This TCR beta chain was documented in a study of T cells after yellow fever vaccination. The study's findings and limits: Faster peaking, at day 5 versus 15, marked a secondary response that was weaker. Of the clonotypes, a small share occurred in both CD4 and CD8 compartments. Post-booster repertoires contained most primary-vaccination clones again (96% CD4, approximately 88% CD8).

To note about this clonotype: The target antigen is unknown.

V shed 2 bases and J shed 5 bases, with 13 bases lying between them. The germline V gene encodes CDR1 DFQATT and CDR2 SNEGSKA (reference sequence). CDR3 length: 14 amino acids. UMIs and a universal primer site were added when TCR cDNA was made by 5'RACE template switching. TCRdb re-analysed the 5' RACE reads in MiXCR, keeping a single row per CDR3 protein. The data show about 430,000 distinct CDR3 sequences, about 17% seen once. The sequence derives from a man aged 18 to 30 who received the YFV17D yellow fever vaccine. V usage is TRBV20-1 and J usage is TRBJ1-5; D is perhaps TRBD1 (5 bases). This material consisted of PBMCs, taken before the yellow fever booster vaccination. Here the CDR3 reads CSARQGVADQPQHF. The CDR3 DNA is TGCAGTGCTAGACAGGGTGTGGCCGATCAGCCCCAGCATTTT.